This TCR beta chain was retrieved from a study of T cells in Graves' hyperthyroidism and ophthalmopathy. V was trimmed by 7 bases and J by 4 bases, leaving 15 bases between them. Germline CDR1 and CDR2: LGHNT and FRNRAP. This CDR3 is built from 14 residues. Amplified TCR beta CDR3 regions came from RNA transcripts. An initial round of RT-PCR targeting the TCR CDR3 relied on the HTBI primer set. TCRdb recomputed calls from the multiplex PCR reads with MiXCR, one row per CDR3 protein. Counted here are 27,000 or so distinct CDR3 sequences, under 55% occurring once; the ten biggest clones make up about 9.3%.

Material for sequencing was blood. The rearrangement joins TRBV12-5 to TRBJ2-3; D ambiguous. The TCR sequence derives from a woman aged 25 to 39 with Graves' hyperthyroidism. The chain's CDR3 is CASDNSLGSDTQYF. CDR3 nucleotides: TGTGCTAGTGACAATTCTCTAGGGTCAGATACGCAGTATTTT.